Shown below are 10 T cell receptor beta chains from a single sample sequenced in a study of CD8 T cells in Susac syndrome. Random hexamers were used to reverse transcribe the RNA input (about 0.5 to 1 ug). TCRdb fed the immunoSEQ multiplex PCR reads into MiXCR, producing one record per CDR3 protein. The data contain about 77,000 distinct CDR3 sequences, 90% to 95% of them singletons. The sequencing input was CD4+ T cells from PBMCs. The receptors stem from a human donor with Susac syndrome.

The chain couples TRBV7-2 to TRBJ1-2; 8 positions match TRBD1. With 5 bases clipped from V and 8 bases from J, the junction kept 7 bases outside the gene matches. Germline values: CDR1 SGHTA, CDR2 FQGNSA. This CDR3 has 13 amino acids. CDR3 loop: CASSPGGGKGYTF. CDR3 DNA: TGTGCCAGCAGCCCAGGGGGCGGGAAAGGCTACACCTTC.

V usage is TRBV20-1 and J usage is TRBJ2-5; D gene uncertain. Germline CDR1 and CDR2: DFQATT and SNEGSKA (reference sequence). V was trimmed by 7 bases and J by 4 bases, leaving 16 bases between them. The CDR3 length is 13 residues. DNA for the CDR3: TGCAGTGGTTCGTCCTACGACTTAGAGACCCAGTACTTC. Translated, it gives CSGSSYDLETQYF.

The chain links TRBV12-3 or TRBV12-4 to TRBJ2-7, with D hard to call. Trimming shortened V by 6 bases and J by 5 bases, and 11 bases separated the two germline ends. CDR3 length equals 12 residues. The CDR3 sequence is CASSYLPHEQYF. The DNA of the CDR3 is TGTGCCAGCAGCTACTTACCCCACGAGCAGTACTTC.

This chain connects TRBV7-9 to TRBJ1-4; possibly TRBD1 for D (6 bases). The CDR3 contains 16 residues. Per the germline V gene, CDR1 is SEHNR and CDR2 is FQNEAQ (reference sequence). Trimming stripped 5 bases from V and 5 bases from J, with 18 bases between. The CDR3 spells CASSETGTRGNEKLFF. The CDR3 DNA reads TGTGCCAGCAGCGAGACAGGAACGAGGGGCAATGAAAAACTGTTTTTT.

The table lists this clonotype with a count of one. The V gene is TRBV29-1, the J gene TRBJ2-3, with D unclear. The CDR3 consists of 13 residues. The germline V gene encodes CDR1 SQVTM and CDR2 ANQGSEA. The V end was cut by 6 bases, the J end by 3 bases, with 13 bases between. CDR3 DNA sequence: TGCAGCGTAGGCGGACGCCTGACAGATACGCAGTATTTT. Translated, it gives CSVGGRLTDTQYF.

The CDR3 sequence is CASSVPRTASTDTQYF. The CDR3, as DNA: TGTGCCAGCAGCGTGCCGCGGACAGCTAGCACAGATACGCAGTATTTT. V is TRBV14 and J is TRBJ2-3, with D tentatively TRBD1 (6 bases). Germline V gene data show CDR1 as SGHDN and CDR2 as FVKESK. The V and J ends lost 5 bases and 0 bases respectively, with 15 bases between them. CDR3 size: 16 residues.

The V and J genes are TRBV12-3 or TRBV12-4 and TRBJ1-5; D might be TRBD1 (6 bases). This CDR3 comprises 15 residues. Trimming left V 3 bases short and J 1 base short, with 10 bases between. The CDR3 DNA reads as TGTGCCAGCAGTTTCGCAGGGGTCAGCAATCAGCCCCAGCATTTT. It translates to CASSFAGVSNQPQHF.

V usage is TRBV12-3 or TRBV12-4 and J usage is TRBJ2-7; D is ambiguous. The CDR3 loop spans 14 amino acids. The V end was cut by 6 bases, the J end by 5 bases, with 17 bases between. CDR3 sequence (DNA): TGTGCCAGCAGCATAGACGCGATAGGGAACGAGCAGTACTTC. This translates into CASSIDAIGNEQYF.

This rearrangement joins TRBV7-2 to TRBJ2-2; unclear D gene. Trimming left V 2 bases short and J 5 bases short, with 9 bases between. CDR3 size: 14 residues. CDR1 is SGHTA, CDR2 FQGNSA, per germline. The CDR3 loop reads CASSLYTRTGELFF. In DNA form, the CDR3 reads TGTGCCAGCAGCTTATATACTCGGACCGGGGAGCTGTTTTTT.

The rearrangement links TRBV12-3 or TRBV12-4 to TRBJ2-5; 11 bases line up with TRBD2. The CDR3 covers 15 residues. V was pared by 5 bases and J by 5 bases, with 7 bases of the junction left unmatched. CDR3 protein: CASSPLAGGRETQYF. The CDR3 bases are TGTGCCAGCAGTCCTCTAGCGGGGGGTAGGGAGACCCAGTACTTC.